These T cell receptor beta chains were read from a single sample in a study of vaccination effects on CD4 cells after COVID-19. These receptors have no identified antigens. TCRdb keeps only in-frame clones here, not all; method: immunoSEQ multiplex PCR. The sample includes around 54,000 clones, 65% to 90% of them seen just once. The sequencing here drew on CD4+ T cells from PBMCs cultured with HCoV-229E spike peptides, taken before COVID-19 vaccination. The origin of the receptors is a human donor who received a COVID-19 vaccine. The CDR3 runs from the conserved cysteine through the conserved F or W. Each record gives: clone size, J gene, V gene, D gene, CDR3 protein, CDR3 DNA. A D gene is named only where the DNA matches it firmly. Clone size is given for some rows only: seen once, a few or many times, or a class if the clone is expanded.

once	TRBJ1-6	TRBV28	NA	CASSLSFTRGRASPLHF	TGTGCCAGCAGTTTATCATTCACACGGGGTAGAGCTTCACCCCTCCACTTT
NA	TRBJ2-1	TRBV9	NA	CASSPAIAARSSYNEQFF	TGTGCCAGCAGCCCGGCTATTGCTGCTAGGAGCTCCTACAATGAGCAGTTCTTC
once	TRBJ2-5	TRBV4-3	TRBD2	CASSQESGTIFYQETQYF	TGCGCCAGCAGCCAAGAATCCGGGACTATCTTCTACCAAGAGACCCAGTACTTC
NA	TRBJ1-5	TRBV15	NA	CATSRSRGIGNQPQHF	TGTGCCACCAGCCGCAGCCGAGGGATAGGCAATCAGCCCCAGCATTTT
NA	TRBJ2-1	TRBV9	NA	CASSPHRLLSYNEQFF	TGTGCCAGCAGCCCTCACAGACTACTCTCCTACAATGAGCAGTTCTTC
NA	TRBJ2-3	TRBV5-1	TRBD2	CASSLRTSGGVSTDTQYF	TGCGCCAGCAGCCTGCGGACTAGCGGGGGGGTAAGCACAGATACGCAGTATTTT
NA	TRBJ1-1	TRBV2	TRBD1	CASSWDRDNTEAFF	TGTGCCAGCAGCTGGGACAGGGATAACACTGAAGCTTTCTTT
NA	TRBJ1-6	TRBV15	NA	CATSRLRRSTDSPLHF	TGTGCCACCAGCAGACTCAGGAGGTCGACGGATTCACCCCTCCACTTT
NA	TRBJ1-5	TRBV5-5	NA	CASSPGRNSNQPQHF	TGTGCCAGCAGCCCGGGACGGAATAGCAATCAGCCCCAGCATTTT
NA	TRBJ1-2	TRBV6-5	NA	CASSYEPVNYGYTF	TGTGCCAGCAGTTACGAGCCGGTCAACTATGGCTACACCTTC
once	TRBJ1-5	TRBV5-6	NA	CASSLAEGGQPQHF	TGTGCCAGCAGCTTGGCGGAGGGGGGCCAGCCCCAGCATTTT
NA	TRBJ1-1	TRBV6-2/TRBV6-3	NA	CASSFALKAFF	TGTGCCAGCAGTTTTGCCTTGAAGGCTTTCTTT
NA	TRBJ2-2	TRBV2	TRBD2	CASRVDGGSSTGELFF	TGTGCCAGCAGGGTGGACGGGGGGTCGAGTACCGGGGAGCTGTTTTTT
NA	TRBJ2-3	TRBV3-1/TRBV3-2	TRBD2	CASSSSGGAGYTQYF	TGTGCCAGCAGCTCTAGCGGGGGGGCAGGTTATACGCAGTATTTT
NA	TRBJ2-3	TRBV5-1	NA	CASSATSSPIDTQYF	TGCGCCAGCAGCGCCACTAGCTCCCCAATAGATACGCAGTATTTT
NA	TRBJ1-5	TRBV18	TRBD1	CASSGQGRDQPQHF	TGTGCCAGCTCGGGACAGGGTAGGGATCAGCCCCAGCATTTT
NA	TRBJ1-4	TRBV5-1	TRBD1	CASSAGQGNEKLFF	TGCGCCAGCAGCGCGGGACAGGGCAATGAAAAACTGTTTTTT
NA	TRBJ1-3	TRBV15	TRBD1	CATSGGTAGNTIYF	TGCGCCACCAGCGGCGGGACAGCTGGAAACACCATATATTTT
NA	TRBJ1-5	TRBV28	NA	CASTLRGGTGGDQPQHF	TGTGCCAGCACTCTCCGAGGTGGGACCGGCGGGGATCAGCCCCAGCATTTT
NA	TRBJ2-5	TRBV24-1	TRBD1	CATSDIRTGFVSTETQYF	TGTGCCACCAGTGATATCAGGACAGGGTTTGTGAGTACGGAGACCCAGTACTTC
NA	TRBJ1-2	TRBV5-1	TRBD1	CASSPLPNRGSWDYGYTF	TGCGCCAGCAGCCCACTACCTAACAGGGGAAGTTGGGACTATGGCTACACCTTC
NA	TRBJ1-3	TRBV6-1	NA	CASSERVSGNTIYF	TGTGCCAGCAGTGAACGGGTCTCTGGAAACACCATATATTTT
NA	TRBJ2-5	TRBV6-5	TRBD2	CASLERGGRETQYF	TGTGCCAGCTTGGAGCGGGGGGGCCGTGAGACCCAGTACTTC
NA	TRBJ1-1	TRBV5-1	TRBD1	CASSLRQGDTEAFF	TGCGCCAGCAGCTTGCGTCAGGGGGACACTGAAGCTTTCTTT
NA	TRBJ1-6	TRBV19	TRBD1	CASSGQGNNSPLHF	TGTGCCAGTAGTGGACAGGGCAATAATTCACCCCTCCACTTT
NA	TRBJ1-2	TRBV5-1	NA	CASSSEMGRNYGYTF	TGCGCCAGCAGCTCCGAGATGGGCAGGAACTATGGCTACACCTTC
NA	TRBJ1-1	TRBV12-3/TRBV12-4	NA	CASSWDRDTEAFF	TGTGCCAGCAGTTGGGATCGGGACACTGAAGCTTTCTTT
NA	TRBJ2-5	TRBV24-1	TRBD1	CATSDLPGQGQETQYF	TGTGCCACCAGTGACTTACCGGGACAGGGCCAAGAGACCCAGTACTTC
NA	TRBJ2-3	TRBV5-8	TRBD1	CASSVGTGRKDTQYF	TGTGCCAGCAGCGTAGGGACAGGGAGGAAAGATACGCAGTATTTT
once	TRBJ2-1	TRBV19	TRBD1	CASSTRSGTGYYNEQFF	TGTGCCAGTAGTACGCGAAGTGGGACAGGATACTACAATGAGCAGTTCTTC
NA	TRBJ1-6	TRBV6-6	NA	CASRSTGRANSPLHF	TGTGCCAGCAGATCAACAGGGCGGGCAAATTCACCCCTCCACTTT
once	TRBJ2-1	TRBV5-4	TRBD1	CASSLPPPGGVDEQFF	TGTGCCAGCAGCTTGCCCCCTCCAGGGGGCGTCGATGAGCAGTTCTTC
NA	TRBJ1-4	TRBV10-3	NA	CAISGGAGHSNEKLFF	TGTGCCATCAGTGGGGGTGCGGGACACTCTAATGAAAAACTGTTTTTT
few	TRBJ1-1	TRBV30	NA	CAWSVGVWTEAFF	TGTGCCTGGAGTGTAGGGGTATGGACTGAAGCTTTCTTT
NA	TRBJ1-2	TRBV5-4	NA	CASSSPWDSYTF	TGTGCCAGCAGCTCCCCCTGGGACAGCTACACCTTC
NA	TRBJ2-2	TRBV6-4	TRBD1	CASSRQGDTGELFF	TGTGCCAGCAGCCGACAGGGGGACACCGGGGAGCTGTTTTTT
NA	TRBJ2-1	TRBV7-6	TRBD2	CASSLGLAGGLNEQFF	TGTGCCAGCAGCTTAGGACTAGCGGGGGGGTTGAATGAGCAGTTCTTC
once	TRBJ2-2	TRBV14	NA	CASSDKDSPRGGELFF	TGTGCCAGCAGCGACAAGGACTCCCCGCGGGGCGGGGAGCTGTTTTTT
NA	TRBJ2-5	TRBV18	NA	CASSPRGETQYF	TGTGCCAGCTCACCAAGGGGAGAGACCCAGTACTTC
NA	TRBJ2-1	TRBV4-3	TRBD2	CASSQIAGTEQFF	TGCGCCAGCAGCCAAATAGCGGGTACTGAGCAGTTCTTC
NA	TRBJ2-2	TRBV3-1/TRBV3-2	TRBD2	CASSPRVTSGPTGELFF	TGTGCCAGCAGCCCCAGGGTCACTAGCGGCCCCACCGGGGAGCTGTTTTTT
NA	TRBJ2-2	TRBV5-4	NA	CASSLFTGELFF	TGTGCCAGCAGCCTTTTCACCGGGGAGCTGTTTTTT
NA	TRBJ2-1	TRBV18	TRBD1	CASSPRGQGAVEDEQFF	TGTGCCAGCTCACCAAGGGGACAGGGGGCGGTAGAGGATGAGCAGTTCTTC